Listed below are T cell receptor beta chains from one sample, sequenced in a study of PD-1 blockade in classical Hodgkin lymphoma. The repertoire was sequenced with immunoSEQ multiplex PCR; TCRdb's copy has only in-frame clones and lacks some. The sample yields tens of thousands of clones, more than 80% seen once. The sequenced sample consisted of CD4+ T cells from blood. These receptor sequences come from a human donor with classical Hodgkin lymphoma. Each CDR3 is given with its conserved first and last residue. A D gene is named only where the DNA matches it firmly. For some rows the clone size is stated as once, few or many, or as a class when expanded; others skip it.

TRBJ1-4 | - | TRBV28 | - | TGTGCCAGCAGTTTATTTACAGGGTTAAATGAAAAACTGTTTTTT | CASSLFTGLNEKLFF
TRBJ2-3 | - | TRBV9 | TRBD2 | TGTGCCAGCAGCGCCCGACTAGCGGTAGACACAGATACGCAGTATTTT | CASSARLAVDTDTQYF
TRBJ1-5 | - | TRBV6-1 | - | TGTGCCAGCAGTGAACGGGGTACTGGGCCCCAGCATTTT | CASSERGTGPQHF
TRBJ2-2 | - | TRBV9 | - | TGTGCCAGCAGCGTAGCCTCTCCCGCTATGGCCGGGGAGCTGTTTTTT | CASSVASPAMAGELFF
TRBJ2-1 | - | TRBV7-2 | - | TGTGCCAGCAGCCCCCAGGCCCAGCGGCCCTACAATGAGCAGTTCTTC | CASSPQAQRPYNEQFF
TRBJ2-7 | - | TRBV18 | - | TGTGCCAGCTCACCTGAGCTGGACGGCTACGAGCAGTACTTC | CASSPELDGYEQYF
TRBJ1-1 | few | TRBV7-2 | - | TGTGCCAGCAGCTTGGCAGCTCTGAACACTGAAGCTTTCTTT | CASSLAALNTEAFF
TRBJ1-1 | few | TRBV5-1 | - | TGCGCCAGCAGCTTGGGACATTTGAACACTGAAGCTTTCTTT | CASSLGHLNTEAFF
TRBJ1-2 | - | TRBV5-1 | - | TGCGCCAGCAGCTTGGACGGGTTTGCTGGCTACACCTTC | CASSLDGFAGYTF
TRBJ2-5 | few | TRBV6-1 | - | TGTGCCAGCAGTGCGGTCGCGCAAGAGACCCAGTACTTC | CASSAVAQETQYF
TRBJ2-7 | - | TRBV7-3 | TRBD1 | TGTGCCAGCAGCCCAAGAGGGACAGACTACGAGCAGTACTTC | CASSPRGTDYEQYF
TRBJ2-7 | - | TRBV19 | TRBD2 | TGTGCCAGTAGTGCAGGGACTAGCGGGAGTCAGTACTTC | CASSAGTSGSQYF
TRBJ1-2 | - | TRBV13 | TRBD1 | TGTGCCAGCAGCATCGACAGGGGAGAAGGATATGGCTACACCTTC | CASSIDRGEGYGYTF
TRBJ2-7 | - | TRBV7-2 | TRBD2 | TGTGCCAGCAGCTTGACTAGCGGAACAACCTACGAGCAGTACTTC | CASSLTSGTTYEQYF
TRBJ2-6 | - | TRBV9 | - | TGTGCCAGCAGCGTAGCCCCCTCTAAGGTTGGGGCCAACGTCCTGACTTTC | CASSVAPSKVGANVLTF
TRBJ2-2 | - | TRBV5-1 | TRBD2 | TGCGCCAGCAGCTTGGAAGCGGCGGGAGGGCCATCCGGGGAGCTGTTTTTT | CASSLEAAGGPSGELFF
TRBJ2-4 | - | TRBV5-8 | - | TGTGCCAGCAGCCAGGACTGGGGGCTTATAGCCAAAAACATTCAGTACTTC | CASSQDWGLIAKNIQYF
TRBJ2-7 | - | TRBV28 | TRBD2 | TGTGCCAGCAGTTTAAGGCGGGAGGGCCACGAGCAGTACTTC | CASSLRREGHEQYF